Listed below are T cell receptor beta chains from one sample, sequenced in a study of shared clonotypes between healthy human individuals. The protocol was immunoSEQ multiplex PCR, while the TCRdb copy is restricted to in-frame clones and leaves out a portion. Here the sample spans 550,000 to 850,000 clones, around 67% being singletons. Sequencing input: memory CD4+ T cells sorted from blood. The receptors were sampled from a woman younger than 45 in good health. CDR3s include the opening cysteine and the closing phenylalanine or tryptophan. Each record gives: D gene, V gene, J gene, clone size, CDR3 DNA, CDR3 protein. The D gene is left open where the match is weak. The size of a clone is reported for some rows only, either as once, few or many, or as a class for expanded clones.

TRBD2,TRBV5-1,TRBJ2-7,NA,TGCGCCAGCACCGTAGCGGGAGGGGCCTACGAGCAGTACTTC,CASTVAGGAYEQYF
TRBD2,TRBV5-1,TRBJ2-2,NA,TGCGCCAGCAGCTTGGACTGGTGGGACAGGGGGACTAGCGGGAGTGAGGAGAACACCGGGGAGCTGTTTTTT,CASSLDWWDRGTSGSEENTGELFF
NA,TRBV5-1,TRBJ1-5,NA,TGCGCCAGCAGCTTGATTGGGGATGCCAATCAGCCCCAGCATTTT,CASSLIGDANQPQHF
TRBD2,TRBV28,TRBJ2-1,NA,TGTGCCAGCAGGGTAGCGGGATCGCTCCATGAGCAGTTCTTC,CASRVAGSLHEQFF
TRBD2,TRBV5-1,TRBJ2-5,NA,TGCGCCAGCAGCTTGGTGACTAGCGGTTGGGAGGAGACCCAGTACTTC,CASSLVTSGWEETQYF
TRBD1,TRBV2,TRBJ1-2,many,TGTGCCAGCAGCGACAGGGGGCTAGGCTACACCTTC,CASSDRGLGYTF
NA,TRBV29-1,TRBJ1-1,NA,TGCAGCTTCCTCCAGGGGAGGGACACTGAAGCTTTCTTT,CSFLQGRDTEAFF
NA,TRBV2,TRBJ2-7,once,TGTGCCAGCAGTGGGAACTACGAGCAGTACTTC,CASSGNYEQYF
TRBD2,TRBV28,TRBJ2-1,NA,TGTGCCAGCAGCCCGGCCTCGCTCGCGGGAGTCCACAATGAGCAGTTCTTC,CASSPASLAGVHNEQFF
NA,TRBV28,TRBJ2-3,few,TGTGCCAGCAGTTTAAGTGGGAGAACAGATACGCAGTATTTT,CASSLSGRTDTQYF
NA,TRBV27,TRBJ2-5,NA,TGTGCCAGCAGTTCGACGGCCCAGTACTTC,CASSSTAQYF
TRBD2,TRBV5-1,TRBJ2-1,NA,TGCGCCAGCAGCTTTTGGGGGGGTGTCCATGAGCAGTTCTTC,CASSFWGGVHEQFF
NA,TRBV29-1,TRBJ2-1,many,TGCAGCGTTGTCGCTTCAGGGATGGGCAATGAGCAGTTCTTC,CSVVASGMGNEQFF
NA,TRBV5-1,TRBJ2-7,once,TGCGCCAGCAGCTTGGGAGAGCGGAGGCACTACGAGCAGTACTTC,CASSLGERRHYEQYF
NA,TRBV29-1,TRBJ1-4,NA,TGCAGCGCCTTAACCCTTGGGGCAACTAATGAAAAACTGTTTTTT,CSALTLGATNEKLFF
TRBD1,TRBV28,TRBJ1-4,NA,TGTGCCAGCGGAGGGACAGGGGCTGAAAAACTGTTTTTT,CASGGTGAEKLFF
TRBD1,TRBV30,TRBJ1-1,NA,TGTGCCTGGGACAGGGGGGGCTTGACTTTCTTT,CAWDRGGLTFF
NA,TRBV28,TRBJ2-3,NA,TGTGCCAGCAGCCCTACCGGTGCAGGCAAGAATACGCAGTATTTT,CASSPTGAGKNTQYF
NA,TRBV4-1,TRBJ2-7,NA,TGCGCCAGCAGCCAAGTTCCGCAATTGGGATACGAGCAGTACTTC,CASSQVPQLGYEQYF
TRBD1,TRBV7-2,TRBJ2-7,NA,TGTGCCAGCAGCGACGGGACAGCCAACTCCTACGAGCAGTACTTC,CASSDGTANSYEQYF
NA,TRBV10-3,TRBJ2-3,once,TGTGCCATCGGAGACGGGGACATCCCCACAGATACGCAGTATTTT,CAIGDGDIPTDTQYF
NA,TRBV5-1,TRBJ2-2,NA,TGCGCCAGCAGCTTGACTACTAACACCGGGGAGCTGTTTTTT,CASSLTTNTGELFF
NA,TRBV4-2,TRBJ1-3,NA,TGTGCCAGCAGCCAATCCAGGCTCTCCGGAAACACCATATATTTT,CASSQSRLSGNTIYF
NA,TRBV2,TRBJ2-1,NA,TGTGCCAGCAGTGCCTCAAACTCCTACAATGAGCAGTTCTTC,CASSASNSYNEQFF
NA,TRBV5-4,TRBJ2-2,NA,TGTGCCAGCAGCTTGGCGGGAGACCCCGGGGAGCTGTTTTTT,CASSLAGDPGELFF
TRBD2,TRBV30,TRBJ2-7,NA,TGTGCCTTAGGGACTAGCGGGGATGAGCAGTACTTC,CALGTSGDEQYF
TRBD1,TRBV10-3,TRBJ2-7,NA,TGTGCCATCAGTGAGTCGGACAGGTTCAGCGAGCAGTACTTC,CAISESDRFSEQYF
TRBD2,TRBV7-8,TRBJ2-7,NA,TGTGCCAGCAGTCGACTAGCGGGAGACAACTACGAGCAGTACTTC,CASSRLAGDNYEQYF
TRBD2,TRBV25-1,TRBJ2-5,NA,TGTGCCAGCAGTGAATCGGAACTAGCGGGAGGCCAAGAGACCCAGTACTTC,CASSESELAGGQETQYF
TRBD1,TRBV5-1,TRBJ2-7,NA,TGCGCCAGCAGCGCTACCGGGACAGGCGCCTACGAGCAGTACTTC,CASSATGTGAYEQYF
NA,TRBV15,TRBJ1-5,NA,TGTGCCACCAGTTCTGGGGAAGGGCACCAGCCCCAGCATTTT,CATSSGEGHQPQHF
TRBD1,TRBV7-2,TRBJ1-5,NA,TGTGCCAGCACCACAGGACAGGGGGGGCAGCCCCAGCATTTT,CASTTGQGGQPQHF
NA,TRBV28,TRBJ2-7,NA,TGTGCCACACGATCGGTGTACGAGCAGTACTTC,CATRSVYEQYF
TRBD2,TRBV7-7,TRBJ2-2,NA,TGTGCCAGCAGCTTAATAGCGGGAAGCACCGGGGAGCTGTTTTTT,CASSLIAGSTGELFF
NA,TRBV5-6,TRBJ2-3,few,TGTGCCAGCAGCTTGGGCCCCGCTAGCACAGATACGCAGTATTTT,CASSLGPASTDTQYF
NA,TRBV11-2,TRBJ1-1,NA,TGTGCCAGCAGCTCCGACGGTGGGAACACTGAAGCTTTCTTT,CASSSDGGNTEAFF
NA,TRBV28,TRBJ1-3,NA,TGTGCCAGCAGTCCCCCGGACTTCTCTGGAAACACCATATATTTT,CASSPPDFSGNTIYF
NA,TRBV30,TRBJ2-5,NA,TGTGCCTGGAGTCCTCGGGCAAGTCAAGAGACCCAGTACTTC,CAWSPRASQETQYF
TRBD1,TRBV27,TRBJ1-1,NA,TGTGCCACGAGACAGGGAGGAATCACTGAAGCTTTCTTT,CATRQGGITEAFF
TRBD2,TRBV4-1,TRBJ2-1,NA,TGCGCCAGCAGCCAACAAGGGCTAGCGGGCTACAATGAGCAGTTCTTC,CASSQQGLAGYNEQFF
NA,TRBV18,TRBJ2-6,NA,TGTGCCAGCTCACCGTCAAGGGACTCTGGGGCCAACGTCCTGACTTTC,CASSPSRDSGANVLTF
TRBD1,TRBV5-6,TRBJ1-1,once,TGTGCCAGCAGCCCCCTAGACAGGGCCGAAGCTTTCTTT,CASSPLDRAEAFF
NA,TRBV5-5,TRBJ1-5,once,TGTGCCAGCAGCTGGGACCCAAATCAGCCCCAGCATTTT,CASSWDPNQPQHF
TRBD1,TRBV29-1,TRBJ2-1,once,TGCAGCGTAACGACGGACAGGGGAGGTAATGAGCAGTTCTTC,CSVTTDRGGNEQFF
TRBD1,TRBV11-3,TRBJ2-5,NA,TGTGCCAGCAGCTCGGGACAGCAAGAGACCCAGTACTTC,CASSSGQQETQYF
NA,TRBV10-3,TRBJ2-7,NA,TGTGCCATCAGTGATTTCGCTAGCAAGTCTTACGAGCAGTACTTC,CAISDFASKSYEQYF
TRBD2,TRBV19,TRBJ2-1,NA,TGTGCCACCGGACGACTAGCGGCTACTCTAGCCGATGAACAGTTCTTC,CATGRLAATLADEQFF
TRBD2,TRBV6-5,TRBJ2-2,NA,TGTGCCAGCAGGGAGCGGGAGAGGACCGGGGAGCTGTTTTTT,CASRERERTGELFF
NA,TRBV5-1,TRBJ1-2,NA,TGCGCCAGCAGCTTGTTGCTGGGCGACTATGGCTACACCTTC,CASSLLLGDYGYTF
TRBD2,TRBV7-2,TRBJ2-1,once,TGTGCCAGCAGCTTAAGTGTGCTAGCGGAATACAATGAGCAGTTCTTC,CASSLSVLAEYNEQFF
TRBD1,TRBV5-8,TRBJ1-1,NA,TGTGCCAGCAGCTTGCCCGGGACAGGGAGTGGGGAAGCTTTCTTT,CASSLPGTGSGEAFF
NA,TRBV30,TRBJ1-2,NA,TGTGCCTGGAGGGCAGGAAACTATGGCTACACCTTC,CAWRAGNYGYTF
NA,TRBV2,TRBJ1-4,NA,TGTGCCAGCAGTGAAGAGAGTGGGGCTAATGAAAAACTGTTTTTT,CASSEESGANEKLFF
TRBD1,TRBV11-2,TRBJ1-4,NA,TGTGCCAGCAGCTTAGGTATGGGGACAGCCGCAACTAATGAAAAACTGTTTTTT,CASSLGMGTAATNEKLFF
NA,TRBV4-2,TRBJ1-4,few,TGTGCCAGCAGCTTACTAAGGGAATTAGATGAAAAACTGTTTTTT,CASSLLRELDEKLFF